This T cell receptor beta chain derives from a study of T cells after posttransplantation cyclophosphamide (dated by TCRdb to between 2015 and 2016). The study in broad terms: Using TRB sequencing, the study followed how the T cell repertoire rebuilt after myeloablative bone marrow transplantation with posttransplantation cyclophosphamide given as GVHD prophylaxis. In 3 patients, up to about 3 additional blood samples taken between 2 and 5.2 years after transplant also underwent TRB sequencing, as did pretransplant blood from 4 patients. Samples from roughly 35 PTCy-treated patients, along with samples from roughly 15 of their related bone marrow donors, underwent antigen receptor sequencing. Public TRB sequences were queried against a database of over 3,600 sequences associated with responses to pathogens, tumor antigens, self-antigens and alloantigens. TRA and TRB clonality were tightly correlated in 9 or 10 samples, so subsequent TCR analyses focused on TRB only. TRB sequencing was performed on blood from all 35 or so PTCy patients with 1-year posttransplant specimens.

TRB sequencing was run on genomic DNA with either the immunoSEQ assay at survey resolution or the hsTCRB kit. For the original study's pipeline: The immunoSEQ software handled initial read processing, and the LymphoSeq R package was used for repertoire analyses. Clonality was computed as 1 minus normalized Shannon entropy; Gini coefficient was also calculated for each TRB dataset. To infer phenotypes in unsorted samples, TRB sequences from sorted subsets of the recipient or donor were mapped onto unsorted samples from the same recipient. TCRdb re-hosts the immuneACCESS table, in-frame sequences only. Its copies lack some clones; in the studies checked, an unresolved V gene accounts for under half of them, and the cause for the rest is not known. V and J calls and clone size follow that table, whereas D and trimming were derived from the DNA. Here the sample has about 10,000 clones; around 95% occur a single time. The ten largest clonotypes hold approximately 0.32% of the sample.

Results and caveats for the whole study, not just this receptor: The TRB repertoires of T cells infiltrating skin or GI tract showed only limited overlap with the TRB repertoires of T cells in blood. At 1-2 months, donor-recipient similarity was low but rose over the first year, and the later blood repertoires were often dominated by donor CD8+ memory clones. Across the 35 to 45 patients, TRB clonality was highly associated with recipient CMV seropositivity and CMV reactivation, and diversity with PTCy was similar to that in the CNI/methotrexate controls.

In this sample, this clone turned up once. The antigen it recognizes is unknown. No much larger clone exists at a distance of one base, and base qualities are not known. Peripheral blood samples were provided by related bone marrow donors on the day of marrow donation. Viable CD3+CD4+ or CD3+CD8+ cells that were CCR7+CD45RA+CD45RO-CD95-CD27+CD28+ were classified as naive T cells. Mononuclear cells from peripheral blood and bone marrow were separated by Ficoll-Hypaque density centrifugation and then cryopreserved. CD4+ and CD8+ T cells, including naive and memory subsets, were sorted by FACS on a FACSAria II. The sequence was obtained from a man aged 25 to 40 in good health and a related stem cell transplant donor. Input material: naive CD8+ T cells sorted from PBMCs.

For the CDR3, the sequence is CASSQEGTDYEQYF. DNA sequence: TGCGCCAGCAGCCAAGAAGGAACAGACTACGAGCAGTACTTC. The chain employs TRBV4-3 and TRBJ2-7; no D gene can be assigned with confidence. CDR1 LGHNA and CDR2 YSLEER were looked up in the germline V gene. V and J are truncated by 0 bases and 3 bases respectively, leaving an intervening sequence of 9 bases. Spanning cysteine to phenylalanine, the CDR3 consists of 14 amino acids. CDR3 DNA is the only sequence kept; it has 42 bases, read in frame from the first base.